One T cell receptor beta chain is described in this entry. The germline V gene encodes CDR1 SEHNR and CDR2 FQNEAQ (reference sequence). Trimming shortened V by 6 bases and J by 4 bases, and 12 bases separated the two germline ends. The CDR3 consists of 13 residues. These data belong to a study of technical replicates of blood from a few donors. The method was immunoSEQ multiplex PCR; TCRdb's version includes in-frame clones alone and lacks a portion of them. The sample carries some 80,000 clones, around 90% recorded once. The chain recombines TRBV7-9 with TRBJ1-1, with unresolved D. The TCR was taken from a human donor in good health. The source material was T cells isolated from PBMCs. The CDR3 sequence is CASRPLEATEAFF. DNA for the CDR3: TGTGCCAGCAGGCCCCTAGAGGCCACTGAAGCTTTCTTT.